Listed below are T cell receptor beta chains from one sample, sequenced in a study of blood T cell repertoires in COVID-19. This table comes from immunoSEQ multiplex PCR, and its TCRdb copy is limited to in-frame clones, with some not included. The table has roughly 84,000 clones, around 80% seen once. Specimen: peripheral blood. These TCRs come from a woman between 40 and 55 years old with active or convalescent COVID-19. CDR3s include the opening cysteine and the closing phenylalanine or tryptophan. D genes are given only for firm matches. Not every row has a clone size; where given, it reads once, few, many or a size class.

J gene,D gene,CDR3 length,clone size,V gene,CDR3 protein,CDR3 DNA
TRBJ2-7,-,13,-,TRBV6-5,CASLDTYSYEQYF,TGTGCCAGCCTGGACACGTACTCCTACGAGCAGTACTTC
TRBJ2-7,TRBD2,16,-,TRBV3-1/TRBV3-2,CASSQVSGRRTYEQYF,TGTGCCAGCAGCCAAGTTAGCGGGAGGAGGACCTACGAGCAGTACTTC
TRBJ2-3,-,15,-,TRBV28,CASSFTRQGTDTQYF,TGTGCCAGCAGTTTCACGAGACAGGGCACAGATACGCAGTATTTT
TRBJ2-1,-,17,-,TRBV7-3,CASSPLFGGSSYNEQFF,TGTGCCAGCAGCCCTCTTTTTGGCGGAAGCTCCTACAATGAGCAGTTCTTC
TRBJ1-5,-,15,few,TRBV6-5,CASRKTGNPNQPQHF,TGTGCCAGCAGAAAAACAGGGAATCCCAATCAGCCCCAGCATTTT
TRBJ2-2,TRBD2,15,-,TRBV18,CASSPLAGVIGELFF,TGTGCCAGCTCACCACTAGCGGGAGTAATCGGGGAGCTGTTTTTT
TRBJ2-1,TRBD2,14,-,TRBV19,CASRTSGSLNGQFF,TGTGCCAGTCGGACTAGCGGGAGTCTGAATGGGCAGTTCTTC
TRBJ1-4,TRBD1,16,-,TRBV5-8,CASSATGTGINEKLFF,TGTGCCAGCAGCGCCACCGGGACAGGGATTAATGAAAAACTGTTTTTT
TRBJ2-7,-,15,-,TRBV5-1,CASSLGTSSSYEQYF,TGCGCCAGCAGCTTGGGGACTTCCAGCTCCTACGAGCAGTACTTC
TRBJ1-4,TRBD1,15,once,TRBV19,CASSVTGGAGEKLFF,TGTGCCAGTAGTGTAACAGGGGGCGCGGGAGAAAAACTGTTTTTT
TRBJ2-3,-,14,-,TRBV28,CASSPRQLIDTQYF,TGTGCCAGCAGTCCCCGCCAACTGATAGATACGCAGTATTTT
TRBJ1-5,-,15,-,TRBV18,CASSPTQGGNQPQHF,TGTGCCAGCTCACCAACTCAAGGGGGCAATCAGCCCCAGCATTTT
TRBJ1-5,TRBD1,16,-,TRBV19,CASSITDRALGQPQHF,TGTGCCAGTAGTATCACCGACAGGGCGTTGGGTCAGCCCCAGCATTTT
TRBJ2-3,TRBD2,14,-,TRBV4-3,CASSQGRELDTQYF,TGCGCCAGCAGCCAAGGGCGGGAGTTAGATACGCAGTATTTT
TRBJ2-5,TRBD1,13,few,TRBV29-1,CSVARGLVETQYF,TGCAGCGTTGCCAGGGGGCTAGTTGAGACCCAGTACTTC
TRBJ2-1,-,15,few,TRBV7-2,CASSLVVRRSDEQFF,TGTGCCAGCAGCTTGGTCGTCCGAAGAAGCGATGAGCAGTTCTTC
TRBJ2-1,TRBD2,14,-,TRBV28,CASRLAGGHNEQFF,TGTGCCAGCAGGCTAGCGGGGGGACACAATGAGCAGTTCTTC
TRBJ2-3,-,15,-,TRBV3-1/TRBV3-2,CASSQVFGRGDTQYF,TGTGCCAGCAGCCAAGTCTTTGGGCGGGGTGATACGCAGTATTTT
TRBJ1-1,-,14,-,TRBV6-5,CASRILGMNTEAFF,TGTGCCAGCAGGATACTAGGGATGAACACTGAAGCTTTCTTT
TRBJ1-1,-,14,-,TRBV4-1,CASRPTGRNTEAFF,TGCGCCAGCAGACCCACAGGGAGGAACACTGAAGCTTTCTTT
TRBJ2-3,TRBD2,17,-,TRBV6-6,CASSPKRLAGPTDTQYF,TGTGCCAGCAGTCCTAAAAGACTAGCGGGACCCACAGATACGCAGTATTTT
TRBJ2-2,-,15,-,TRBV28,CASSLWSSNTGELFF,TGTGCCAGCAGTTTATGGAGTAGTAACACCGGGGAGCTGTTTTTT
TRBJ1-5,TRBD1,15,-,TRBV6-2/TRBV6-3,CASSPTGYSNQPQHF,TGTGCCAGCAGTCCGACAGGGTATAGCAATCAGCCCCAGCATTTT
TRBJ2-3,-,16,-,TRBV15,CATSRGGTDVSDTQYF,TGTGCCACCAGCAGAGGCGGGACTGATGTTTCAGATACGCAGTATTTT
TRBJ2-2,TRBD2,18,-,TRBV18,CASSPPIAGGPHTGELFF,TGTGCCAGCTCACCACCGATAGCGGGAGGGCCCCACACCGGGGAGCTGTTTTTT
TRBJ2-2,TRBD2,15,-,TRBV7-2,CASSLTSGTTGELFF,TGTGCCAGCAGCTTGACTAGCGGGACCACCGGGGAGCTGTTTTTT
TRBJ2-7,-,13,-,TRBV6-5,CASSRPPGYEQYF,TGTGCCAGCAGCCGCCCGCCGGGTTACGAGCAGTACTTC
TRBJ1-1,TRBD1,16,-,TRBV4-1,CASSQVRDRLNTEAFF,TGCGCCAGCAGCCAAGTCCGGGACAGGTTGAACACTGAAGCTTTCTTT
TRBJ2-7,TRBD1,15,-,TRBV27,CASRARTGTYYEQYF,TGTGCCAGCAGGGCCAGGACAGGGACGTACTACGAGCAGTACTTC
TRBJ2-1,TRBD2,20,-,TRBV9,CASSAGIGLAGQSSYNEQFF,TGTGCCAGCAGCGCCGGAATCGGACTAGCGGGACAGAGCTCCTACAATGAGCAGTTCTTC
TRBJ2-7,TRBD2,14,few,TRBV7-9,CASSGGGRAIEQYF,TGTGCCAGCAGCGGCGGGGGGAGGGCCATAGAGCAGTACTTC
TRBJ1-3,-,16,-,TRBV6-4,CASSDGEGILGNTIYF,TGTGCCAGCAGTGACGGGGAGGGGATTCTCGGAAACACCATATATTTT
TRBJ2-3,-,15,-,TRBV5-1,CASSLDGTSTDTQYF,TGCGCCAGCAGCTTGGACGGGACTAGCACAGATACGCAGTATTTT
TRBJ2-3,TRBD2,14,-,TRBV28,CASSYSGGTDTQYF,TGTGCCAGCAGCTATAGCGGGGGCACAGATACGCAGTATTTT
TRBJ2-1,TRBD2,15,-,TRBV18,CASSPFREGHNEQFF,TGTGCCAGCTCACCATTCCGGGAGGGGCACAATGAGCAGTTCTTC
TRBJ2-7,TRBD1,14,-,TRBV29-1,CSAKPGTGAYEQYF,TGCAGCGCCAAACCCGGGACAGGGGCCTACGAGCAGTACTTC
TRBJ2-7,TRBD1,15,-,TRBV28,CASSRAGTGSYEQYF,TGTGCCAGCAGTCGCGCCGGGACAGGGTCCTACGAGCAGTACTTC
TRBJ1-6,-,13,-,TRBV6-2/TRBV6-3,CASSYGSNSPLHF,TGTGCCAGCAGTTACGGTAGTAATTCACCCCTCCACTTT
TRBJ2-1,-,16,-,TRBV7-9,CASSRAGTGAYNEQFF,TGTGCCAGCAGCCGTGCCGGGACGGGGGCCTACAATGAGCAGTTCTTC
TRBJ2-3,TRBD1,16,-,TRBV19,CASSSSGTARTDTQYF,TGTGCCAGTAGTTCCTCCGGGACAGCTCGCACAGATACGCAGTATTTT
TRBJ1-1,-,14,-,TRBV30,CAWSPGWAGAEAFF,TGTGCCTGGAGTCCCGGCTGGGCAGGGGCCGAAGCTTTCTTT
TRBJ2-7,TRBD2,13,once,TRBV10-2,CASTGTSGSGQYF,TGCGCCAGCACCGGGACTAGCGGGAGTGGGCAGTACTTC
TRBJ2-7,TRBD1,13,-,TRBV18,CASSPRDSYEQYF,TGTGCCAGCTCCCCACGGGACAGCTACGAGCAGTACTTC
TRBJ1-6,-,14,-,TRBV27,CASSLGQRNSPLHF,TGTGCCAGCAGTTTAGGACAGAGAAATTCACCCCTCCACTTT
TRBJ2-2,-,18,-,TRBV19,CASSIRGYANTNTGELFF,TGTGCCAGTAGTATCAGGGGCTATGCCAACACGAACACCGGGGAGCTGTTTTTT
TRBJ2-2,-,12,-,TRBV9,CASSVGFGELFF,TGTGCCAGCAGCGTCGGGTTCGGGGAGCTGTTTTTT
TRBJ2-4,TRBD1,15,-,TRBV6-5,CASSYSTGGKNIQYF,TGTGCCAGCAGTTACAGTACAGGGGGCAAAAACATTCAGTACTTC
TRBJ1-2,-,15,-,TRBV9,CASSASSQGGYGYTF,TGTGCCAGCAGCGCGTCCTCACAGGGCGGGTATGGCTACACCTTC
TRBJ2-2,TRBD1,17,-,TRBV7-3,CASSLLPPQGAGGELFF,TGTGCCAGCAGCTTACTTCCCCCCCAGGGGGCCGGCGGGGAGCTGTTTTTT
TRBJ1-2,TRBD1,15,-,TRBV4-3,CASSPGTDANYGYTF,TGCGCCAGCAGCCCCGGGACAGATGCTAACTATGGCTACACCTTC
TRBJ2-2,-,14,-,TRBV11-3,CASSFVSNTGELFF,TGTGCCAGCAGCTTCGTCTCGAACACCGGGGAGCTGTTTTTT
TRBJ1-2,-,15,-,TRBV18,CASSQSWDSNYGYTF,TGTGCCAGCTCACAGTCGTGGGACTCTAACTATGGCTACACCTTC
TRBJ2-3,TRBD1,20,-,TRBV7-3,CASSPIGGQGILAPPDTQYF,TGTGCCAGCAGCCCTATAGGGGGACAGGGGATCCTAGCCCCTCCAGATACGCAGTATTTT
TRBJ2-3,TRBD2,15,-,TRBV10-3,CAIGLAGGSTDTQYF,TGTGCCATTGGACTAGCGGGAGGGAGCACAGATACGCAGTATTTT
TRBJ2-7,TRBD2,15,once,TRBV6-2/TRBV6-3,CASSYFLAGTYEQYF,TGTGCCAGCAGTTACTTTCTAGCGGGGACCTACGAGCAGTACTTC
TRBJ2-5,-,13,-,TRBV11-2,CASSLGLKETQYF,TGTGCCAGCAGCTTAGGTTTAAAAGAGACCCAGTACTTC
TRBJ1-3,TRBD1,17,-,TRBV25-1,CASLTLPGPDRVKSVYF,TGTGCCAGCCTCACCCTCCCCGGCCCCGACAGGGTTAAGTCTGTATATTTT